The sequence of this TCR beta chain was determined in a study of T cell repertoires in cytomegalovirus infection. Background on the study: The public TCR beta signatures pointed to both CMV infection and matching HLA type. Study-wide results and limits: Identification of carriers of CMV plus the relevant HLA was performed using cumulative public TCR beta family frequency.

With respect to this clonotype: No antigen is known for it.

V was clipped by 2 bases and J by 2 bases; unmatched bases: 5. The CDR3 length is 15 residues. TCRdb reanalysed the reads using MiXCR and keeps one entry per CDR3 protein. The sample contains hundreds of thousands of distinct CDR3 sequences, around a third of which appear only once. This chain links TRBV23-1 with TRBJ2-7, with TRBD1 matching 8 bases. TRBV23-1 has ORF status, its function being uncertain. Sequences were derived from cultured CD8+ T cells from PBMCs, sampled from culture after CMV antigen stimulation. This clonotype originated in a human donor in good health (CMV status not recorded). Some clones in this sample may be carry-over from other donors' samples. The CDR3 DNA is TGCGCCAGCAGTCAAAGGACAGGGAATCCCTACGAGCAGTACGTC. This sequence encodes CASSQRTGNPYEQYV.